This TCR beta chain stems from a study of T cells in localized non-small cell lung cancer. The CDR3 has 16 amino acids. The table came from immunoSEQ multiplex PCR; TCRdb's copy has only in-frame clones and leaves some out. This repertoire shows about 76,000 clones, around 84% found once; its top ten account for approximately 1.2%. The receptor comes from a female donor older than 55 with stage I lung adenocarcinoma. The source material was peripheral blood, sampled before any cancer treatment. The J gene is TRBJ2-2, the V gene TRBV21-1. TRBV21-1 is annotated as a pseudogene. CDR3 bases: TGTGCCAGCAGCGAGGGGCAGGGAGCGGTGACCGGGGAGCTGTTTTTT. Protein sequence: CASSEGQGAVTGELFF.